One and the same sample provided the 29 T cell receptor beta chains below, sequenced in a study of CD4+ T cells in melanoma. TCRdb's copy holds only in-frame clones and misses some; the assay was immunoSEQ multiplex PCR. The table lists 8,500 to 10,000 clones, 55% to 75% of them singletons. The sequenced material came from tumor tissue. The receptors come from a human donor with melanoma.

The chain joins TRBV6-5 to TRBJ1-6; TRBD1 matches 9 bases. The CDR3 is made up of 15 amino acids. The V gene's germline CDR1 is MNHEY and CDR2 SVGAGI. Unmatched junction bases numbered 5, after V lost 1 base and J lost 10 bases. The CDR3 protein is CASSYLGQGRSPLHF. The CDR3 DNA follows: TGTGCCAGCAGTTACTTGGGACAGGGAAGGTCACCCCTCCACTTT.

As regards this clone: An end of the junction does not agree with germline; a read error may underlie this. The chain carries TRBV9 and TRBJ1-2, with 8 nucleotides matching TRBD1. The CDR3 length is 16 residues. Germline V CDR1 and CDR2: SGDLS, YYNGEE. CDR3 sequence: CARSSGQVYANYGYTF. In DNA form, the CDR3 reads TGTGCCCGCAGCTCGGGACAGGTCTACGCTAACTATGGCTACACCTTC.

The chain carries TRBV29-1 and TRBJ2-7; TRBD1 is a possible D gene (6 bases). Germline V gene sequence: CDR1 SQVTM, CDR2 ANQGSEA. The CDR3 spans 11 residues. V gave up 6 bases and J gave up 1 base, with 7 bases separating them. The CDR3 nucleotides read TGCAGCGTCACAGGGTCCTACGAGCAGTACTTC. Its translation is CSVTGSYEQYF.

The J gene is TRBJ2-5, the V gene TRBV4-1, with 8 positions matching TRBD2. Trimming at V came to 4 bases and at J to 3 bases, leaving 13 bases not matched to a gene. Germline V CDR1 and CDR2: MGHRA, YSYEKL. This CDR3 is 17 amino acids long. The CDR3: CASSRGGGRGAKETQYF. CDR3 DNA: TGCGCCAGCAGCCGAGGGGGAGGGCGGGGGGCAAAAGAGACCCAGTACTTC.

CDR3 in DNA: TGTGCCAGCAGAACAGGGGAATATTGGGATTCACCCCTCCACTTT. Protein product: CASRTGEYWDSPLHF. The chain has TRBV6-5 and TRBJ1-6; 7 nucleotides align to TRBD1. The CDR3 extends over 15 amino acids. Germline values: CDR1 MNHEY, CDR2 SVGAGI. The V gene end was trimmed by 6 bases and the J gene end by 8 bases; junction bases not matched to a gene: 10.

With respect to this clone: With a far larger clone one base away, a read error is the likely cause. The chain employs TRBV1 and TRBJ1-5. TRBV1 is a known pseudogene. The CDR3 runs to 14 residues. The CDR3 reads CTSSQAVVGWSQHF. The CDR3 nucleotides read TGCACCAGCAGCCAAGCCGTGGTAGGGTGGTCCCAGCATTTT.

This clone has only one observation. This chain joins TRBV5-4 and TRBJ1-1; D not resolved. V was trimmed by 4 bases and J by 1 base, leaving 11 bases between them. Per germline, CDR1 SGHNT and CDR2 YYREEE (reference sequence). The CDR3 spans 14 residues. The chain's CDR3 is CASSLSQTNTEAFF. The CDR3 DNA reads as TGTGCCAGCAGCCTCAGTCAGACGAACACTGAAGCTTTCTTT.

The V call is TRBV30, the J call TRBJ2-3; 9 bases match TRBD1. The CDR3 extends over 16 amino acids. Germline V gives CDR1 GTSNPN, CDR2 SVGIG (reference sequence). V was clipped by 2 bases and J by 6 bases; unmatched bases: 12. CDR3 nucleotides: TGTGCCTGGAGTCTGGGGGACAGGGTGCTTTCGGATACGCAGTATTTT. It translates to CAWSLGDRVLSDTQYF.

CDR3 protein: CASTDPGGPGNTIYF. As DNA, the CDR3 is TGCGCCAGCACCGACCCGGGTGGACCTGGAAACACCATATATTTT. The V and J genes are TRBV5-1 and TRBJ1-3; the D is unclear. Germline CDR1 is SGHRS and CDR2 is YFSETQ. CDR3 length: 15 residues. Between the trimmed V and J ends, which lost 6 bases and 2 bases, there was a span of 15 bases.

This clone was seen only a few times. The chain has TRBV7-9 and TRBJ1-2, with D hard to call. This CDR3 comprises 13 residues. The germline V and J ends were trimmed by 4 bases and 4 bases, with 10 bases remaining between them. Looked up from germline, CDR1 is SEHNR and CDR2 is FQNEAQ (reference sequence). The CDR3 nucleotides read TGTGCCAGCAGCTCGTACAACACCTATGGCTACACCTTC. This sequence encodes CASSSYNTYGYTF.

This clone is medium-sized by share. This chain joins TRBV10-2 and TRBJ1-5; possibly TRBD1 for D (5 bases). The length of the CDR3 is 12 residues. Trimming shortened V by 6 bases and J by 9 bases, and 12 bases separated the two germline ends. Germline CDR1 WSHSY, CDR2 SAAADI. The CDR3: CASRETDGPQHF. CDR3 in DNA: TGCGCCAGCAGGGAGACAGATGGGCCCCAGCATTTT.

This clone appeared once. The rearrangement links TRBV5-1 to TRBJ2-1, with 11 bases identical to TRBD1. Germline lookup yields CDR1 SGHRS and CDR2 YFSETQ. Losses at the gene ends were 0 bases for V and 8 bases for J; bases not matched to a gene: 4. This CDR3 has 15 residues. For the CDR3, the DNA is TGCGCCAGCAGCTTGGCTGGACAGGGGGCCTATGAGCAGTTCTTC. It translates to CASSLAGQGAYEQFF.

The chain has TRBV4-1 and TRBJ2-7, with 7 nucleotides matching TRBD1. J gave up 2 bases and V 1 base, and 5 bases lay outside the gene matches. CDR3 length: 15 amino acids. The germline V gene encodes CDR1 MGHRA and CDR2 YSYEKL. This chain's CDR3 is CASSQGQGITYEQYF. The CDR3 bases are TGCGCCAGCAGCCAAGGACAGGGAATAACCTACGAGCAGTACTTC.

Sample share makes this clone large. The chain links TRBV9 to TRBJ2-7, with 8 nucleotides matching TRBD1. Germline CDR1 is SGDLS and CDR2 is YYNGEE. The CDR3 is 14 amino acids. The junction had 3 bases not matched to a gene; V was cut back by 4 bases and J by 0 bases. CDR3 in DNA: TGTGCCAGCAGCCCGACAGGGGTCTCCTACGAGCAGTACTTC. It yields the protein CASSPTGVSYEQYF.

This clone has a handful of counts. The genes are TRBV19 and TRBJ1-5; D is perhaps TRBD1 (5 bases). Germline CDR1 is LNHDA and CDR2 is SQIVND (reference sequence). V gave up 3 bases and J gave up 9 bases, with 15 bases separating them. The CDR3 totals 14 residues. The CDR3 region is CASSIGPPRVPQHF. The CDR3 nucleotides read TGTGCCAGTAGTATCGGTCCCCCCAGGGTGCCCCAGCATTTT.

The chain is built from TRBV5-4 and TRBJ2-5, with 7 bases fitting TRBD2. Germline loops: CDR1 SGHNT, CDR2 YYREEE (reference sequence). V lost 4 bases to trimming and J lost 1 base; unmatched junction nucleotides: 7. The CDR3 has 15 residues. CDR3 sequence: CASSGGTTGQETQYF. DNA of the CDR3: TGTGCCAGCAGCGGCGGGACTACCGGCCAAGAGACCCAGTACTTC. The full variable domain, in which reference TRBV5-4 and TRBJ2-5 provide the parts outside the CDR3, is ETGVTQSPTHLIKTRGQQVTLRCSSQSGHNTVSWYQQALGQGPQFIFQYYREEENGRGNFPPRFSGLQFPNYSSELNVNALELDDSALYLCASSGGTTGQETQYFGPGTRLLVL.

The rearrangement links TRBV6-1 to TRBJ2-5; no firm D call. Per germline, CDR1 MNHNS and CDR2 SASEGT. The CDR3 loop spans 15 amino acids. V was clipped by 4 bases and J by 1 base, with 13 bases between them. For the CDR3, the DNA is TGTGCCAGCAGTGGGGAAGGCCTCTCCCAAGAGACCCAGTACTTC. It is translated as CASSGEGLSQETQYF.

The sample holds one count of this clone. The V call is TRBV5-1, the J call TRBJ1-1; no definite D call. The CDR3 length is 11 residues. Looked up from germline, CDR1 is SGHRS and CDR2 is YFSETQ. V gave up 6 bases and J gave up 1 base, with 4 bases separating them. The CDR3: CASKENTEAFF. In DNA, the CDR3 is TGCGCCAGCAAAGAGAACACTGAAGCTTTCTTT.

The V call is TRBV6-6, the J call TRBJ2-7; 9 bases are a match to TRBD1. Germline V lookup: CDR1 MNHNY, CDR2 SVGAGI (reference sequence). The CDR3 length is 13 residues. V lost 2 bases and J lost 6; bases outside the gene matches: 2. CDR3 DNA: TGTGCCAGCAGTTACGGGACAGGGCGCGAGCAGTACTTC. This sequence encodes CASSYGTGREQYF.

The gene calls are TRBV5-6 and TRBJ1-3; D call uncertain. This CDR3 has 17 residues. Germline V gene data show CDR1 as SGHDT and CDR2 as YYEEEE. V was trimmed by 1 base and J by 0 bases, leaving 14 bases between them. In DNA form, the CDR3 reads TGTGCCAGCAGCTTGATTGAGGGAACCAGCTCTGGAAACACCATATATTTT. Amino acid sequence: CASSLIEGTSSGNTIYF. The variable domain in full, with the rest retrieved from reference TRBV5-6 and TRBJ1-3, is DAGVTQSPTHLIKTRGQQVTLRCSPKSGHDTVSWYQQALGQGPQFIFQYYEEEERQRGNFPDRFSGHQFPNYSSELNVNALLLGDSALYLCASSLIEGTSSGNTIYFGEGSWLTVV.

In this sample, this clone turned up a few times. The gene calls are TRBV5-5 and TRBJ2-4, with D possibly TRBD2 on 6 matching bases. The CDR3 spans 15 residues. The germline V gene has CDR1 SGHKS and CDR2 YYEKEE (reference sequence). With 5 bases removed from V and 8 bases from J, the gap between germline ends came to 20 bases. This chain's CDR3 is CASRMVGGTEDIQYF. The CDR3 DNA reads TGTGCCAGCAGGATGGTAGGAGGGACGGAGGACATTCAGTACTTC.

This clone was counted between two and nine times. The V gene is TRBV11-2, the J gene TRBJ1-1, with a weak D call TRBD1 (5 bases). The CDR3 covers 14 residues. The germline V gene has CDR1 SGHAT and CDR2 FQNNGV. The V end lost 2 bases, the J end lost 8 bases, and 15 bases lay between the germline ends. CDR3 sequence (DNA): TGTGCCAGCAGCTTAAACTTTCAGGGCCGCGAAGCTTTCTTT. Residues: CASSLNFQGREAFF. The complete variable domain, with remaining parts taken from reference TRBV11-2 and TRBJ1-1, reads EAGVAQSPRYKIIEKRQSVAFWCNPISGHATLYWYQQILGQGPKLLIQFQNNGVVDDSQLPKDRFSAERLKGVDSTLKIQPAKLEDSAVYLCASSLNFQGREAFFGQGTRLTVV.

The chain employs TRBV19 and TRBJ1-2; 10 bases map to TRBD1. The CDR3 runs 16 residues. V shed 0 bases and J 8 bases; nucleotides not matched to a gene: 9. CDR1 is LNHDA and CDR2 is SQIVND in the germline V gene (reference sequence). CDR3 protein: CASSIEDRGVGYGYTF. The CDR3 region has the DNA TGTGCCAGTAGTATAGAGGACAGGGGGGTCGGATACGGCTACACCTTC.

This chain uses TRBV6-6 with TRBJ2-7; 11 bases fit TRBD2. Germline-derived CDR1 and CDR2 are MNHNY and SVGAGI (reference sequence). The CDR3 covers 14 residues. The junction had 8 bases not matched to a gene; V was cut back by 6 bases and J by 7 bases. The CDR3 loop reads CASSRPGLAEEQYF. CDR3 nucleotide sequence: TGTGCCAGCAGCCGACCGGGACTAGCGGAGGAGCAGTACTTC.

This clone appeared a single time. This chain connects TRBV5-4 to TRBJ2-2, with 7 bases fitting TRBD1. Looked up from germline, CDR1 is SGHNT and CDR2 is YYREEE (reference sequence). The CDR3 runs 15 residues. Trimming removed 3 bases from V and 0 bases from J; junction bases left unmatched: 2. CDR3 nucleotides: TGTGCCAGCAGCTCCGGGACAGCGAACACCGGGGAGCTGTTTTTT. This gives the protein CASSSGTANTGELFF.

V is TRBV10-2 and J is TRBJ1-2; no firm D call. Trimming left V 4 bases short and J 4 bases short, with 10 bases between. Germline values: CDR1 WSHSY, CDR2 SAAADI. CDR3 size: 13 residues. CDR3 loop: CASSAGVFYGYTF. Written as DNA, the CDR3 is TGCGCCAGCAGTGCCGGGGTGTTCTATGGCTACACCTTC.

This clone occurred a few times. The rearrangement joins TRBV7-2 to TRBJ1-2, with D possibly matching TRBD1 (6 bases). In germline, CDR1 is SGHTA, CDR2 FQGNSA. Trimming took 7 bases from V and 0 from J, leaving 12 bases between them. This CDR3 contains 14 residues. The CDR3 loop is CASKQGGSNYGYTF. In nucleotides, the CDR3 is TGTGCCAGCAAACAGGGTGGATCTAACTATGGCTACACCTTC.

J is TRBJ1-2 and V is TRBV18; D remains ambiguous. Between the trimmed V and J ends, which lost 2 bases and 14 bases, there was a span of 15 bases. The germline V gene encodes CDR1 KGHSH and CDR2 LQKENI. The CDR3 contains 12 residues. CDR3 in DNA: TGTGCCAGCTCACCAGAGGCAAGGACTGTTACCTTC. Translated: CASSPEARTVTF.

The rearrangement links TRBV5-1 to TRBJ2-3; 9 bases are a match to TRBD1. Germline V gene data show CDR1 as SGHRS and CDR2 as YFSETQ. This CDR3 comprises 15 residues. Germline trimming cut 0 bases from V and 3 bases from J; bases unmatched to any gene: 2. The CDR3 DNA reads TGCGCCAGCAGCTTGGGGGGACAGGGTACAGATACGCAGTATTTT. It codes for CASSLGGQGTDTQYF.